The 27 T cell receptor beta chains listed next were all sequenced from one sample in a study of blood T cell repertoires in COVID-19. Only in-frame clones appear in the TCRdb table, and some are missing; sequencing was by immunoSEQ multiplex PCR. The table shows about 190,000 clones, with 70% to 90% occurring only once. The sample taken for sequencing was peripheral blood. These receptors all stem from a man aged 55 to 69 with active or convalescent COVID-19.

The V gene is TRBV10-3, the J gene TRBJ2-5, with TRBD2 identical over 10 bases. V gave up 10 bases and J gave up 3 bases; unmatched junction bases: 5. Germline CDR1 is ENHRY and CDR2 is SYGVKD. The CDR3 runs to 13 residues. In DNA form, the CDR3 reads TGTGCCACGGCTAGCGGGGGAGAAGAGACCCAGTACTTC. Amino acid sequence: CATASGGEETQYF.

CDR3 amino acids: CSVELRGSVYGYTF. In DNA, the CDR3 is TGCAGCGTTGAATTGCGGGGGTCCGTTTATGGCTACACCTTC. This chain uses TRBV29-1 with TRBJ1-2; weak D call: TRBD1 (5 bases). Trimming stripped 2 bases from V and 5 bases from J, with 15 bases between. Germline-derived CDR1 and CDR2 are SQVTM and ANQGSEA. This CDR3 has 14 amino acids.

CDR3 DNA sequence: TGCAGCGTGATGACAGGGCTGAACACCGGGGAGCTGTTTTTT. This encodes CSVMTGLNTGELFF. The chain links TRBV29-1 to TRBJ2-2; 7 bases line up with TRBD1. This CDR3 has 14 residues. Trimming removed 6 bases from V and 1 base from J; junction bases left unmatched: 5. In germline, CDR1 is SQVTM, CDR2 ANQGSEA.

This clone was detected only once. The chain carries TRBV6-5 and TRBJ1-2; D perhaps matches TRBD1 (5 bases). The V end lost 6 bases, the J end lost 7 bases, and 12 bases lay between the germline ends. The germline gives CDR1 MNHEY, CDR2 SVGAGI. This CDR3 is 12 amino acids long. CDR3 amino acids: CASRKQVSGYTF. CDR3 coding DNA: TGTGCCAGCAGAAAACAGGTGTCTGGCTACACCTTC.

The chain joins TRBV5-1 to TRBJ2-5, with 16 bases that match TRBD2. The CDR3 sequence is 17 residues long. Germline trimming cut 4 bases from V and 5 bases from J; bases unmatched to any gene: 8. Germline CDR1 is SGHRS and CDR2 is YFSETQ. The CDR3 DNA sequence: TGCGCCAGCAGCCGAGGGACTAGCGGGGGGGCTGAGGAGACCCAGTACTTC. This codes for CASSRGTSGGAEETQYF.

The chain recombines TRBV6-5 with TRBJ1-5; 8 bases map to TRBD1. CDR3 length: 15 residues. Germline V gene sequence: CDR1 MNHEY, CDR2 SVGAGI. V lost 5 bases and J lost 2; bases outside the gene matches: 5. The DNA for the CDR3 is TGTGCCAGCAGTCGACAGGGGTTAGGCAATCAGCCCCAGCATTTT. It translates to CASSRQGLGNQPQHF.

This chain joins TRBV11-2 and TRBJ1-1; D not certain. CDR1 and CDR2 (germline): SGHAT, FQNNGV. Trimming left V 4 bases short and J 10 bases short, with 13 bases between. This CDR3 comprises 12 residues. For the CDR3, the DNA is TGTGCCAGCAGCTCCCTAATGGCGGTAGCTTTCTTT. It yields the protein CASSSLMAVAFF.

This chain connects TRBV24-1 to TRBJ2-5; weak D call: TRBD1 (5 bases). Germline CDR1 is KGHDR and CDR2 is SFDVKD. CDR3 size: 15 residues. The ends were cut back, 2 bases at V and 0 bases at J, with 9 bases in the middle. CDR3 sequence reads: CATSDSTGYQETQYF. The CDR3 bases are TGTGCCACCAGTGATTCCACAGGATACCAAGAGACCCAGTACTTC.

In its sample, this clone was seen a few times. V usage is TRBV27 and J usage is TRBJ2-7; 9 bases are shared with TRBD1. Germline-derived CDR1 and CDR2 are MNHEY and SMNVEV (reference sequence). Germline trimming cut 7 bases from V and 9 bases from J; bases unmatched to any gene: 13. The CDR3 spans 14 residues. The CDR3 spells CASTPSGTGRLQYF. In nucleotides, the CDR3 is TGTGCCAGCACCCCCTCCGGGACAGGGAGGTTGCAGTACTTC.

The V call is TRBV18, the J call TRBJ1-1, with 7 bases aligning to TRBD1. The CDR3 consists of 16 residues. The V segment lost 5 bases and the J segment 0 bases; nucleotides outside the gene matches: 9. From germline, CDR1 is KGHSH and CDR2 LQKENI. For the CDR3, the DNA is TGTGCCAGCTCAACCTCTCAGGGGGGCCTGAACACTGAAGCTTTCTTT. Its protein product is CASSTSQGGLNTEAFF.

The sample holds one count of this clone. Other nucleotide sequences in the sample specify the same CDR3. The CDR3 bases are TGTGCCAGCAGTTACTCGGGCAGGGGGCCCTACGAGCAGTACTTC. It specifies CASSYSGRGPYEQYF. The rearrangement uses TRBV6-5 and TRBJ2-7, with 8 bases fitting TRBD1. CDR1 is MNHEY and CDR2 is SVGAGI in the germline V gene. This CDR3 region has 15 residues. Trimming cost V 0 bases and J 2 bases; bases outside gene matches: 3.

The chain recombines TRBV14 with TRBJ1-3, with D unresolved. The CDR3 totals 15 residues. V lost 4 bases and J lost 4, with 14 bases in between. Germline values: CDR1 SGHDN, CDR2 FVKESK. The CDR3 loop is CASSPRSGFGNTIYF. The DNA for the CDR3 is TGTGCCAGCAGCCCTAGGTCGGGGTTCGGAAACACCATATATTTT.

This chain joins TRBV11-2 and TRBJ1-2, with D possibly TRBD1 on 5 matching bases. Germline lookup yields CDR1 SGHAT and CDR2 FQNNGV. V lost 2 bases and J 5 bases, leaving 15 bases between the germline ends. This CDR3 region has 15 residues. DNA for the CDR3: TGTGCCAGCAGCTTACCTTCAAAAGGGACTTATGGCTACACCTTC. It is translated as CASSLPSKGTYGYTF.

This chain links TRBV12-3 or TRBV12-4 with TRBJ2-7; perhaps TRBD2 as D (5 bases). Trimming left V 7 bases short and J 9 bases short, with 19 bases between. The CDR3 covers 13 residues. The CDR3 loop reads CASKPTGTPVQYF. For the CDR3, the DNA is TGTGCCAGCAAGCCCACGGGAACGCCCGTGCAGTACTTC.

This sequence joins TRBV6-5 and TRBJ1-2; TRBD1 agrees at 7 bases. The CDR3 has 16 amino acids. Germline CDR1 and CDR2: MNHEY and SVGAGI. V was clipped by 0 bases and J by 0 bases; unmatched bases: 4. CDR3 in DNA: TGTGCCAGCAGTTACTCGATAGGGGGCTCTAACTATGGCTACACCTTC. Translated, it gives CASSYSIGGSNYGYTF.

J is TRBJ2-2 and V is TRBV5-8; D possibly matches TRBD1 or TRBD2 (6 bases each). CDR3 length: 14 residues. Germline CDR1 reads SGHTS; CDR2 reads YDEGEE. V lost 4 bases and J 2 bases, leaving 9 bases between the germline ends. The chain's CDR3 is CASSMGGNTGELFF. In DNA, the CDR3 is TGTGCCAGCAGCATGGGGGGCAACACCGGGGAGCTGTTTTTT. Full variable domain (missing parts from reference TRBV5-8 and TRBJ2-2): EAGVTQSPTHLIKTRGQQATLRCSPISGHTSVYWYQQALGLGLQFLLWYDEGEERNRGNFPPRFSGRQFPNYSSELNVNALELEDSALYLCASSMGGNTGELFFGEGSRLTVL.

The chain has TRBV27 and TRBJ2-7; D unclear. The CDR3 is 14 amino acids. V was trimmed by 2 bases and J by 6 bases, leaving 14 bases between them. Per germline, CDR1 MNHEY and CDR2 SMNVEV (reference sequence). CDR3 nucleotide sequence: TGTGCCAGCAGTTTAGACGGGTACACGGGCGAGCAGTACTTC. The encoded protein is CASSLDGYTGEQYF.

This chain uses TRBV7-2 with TRBJ1-5; no clear D gene. Germline V gene sequence: CDR1 SGHTA, CDR2 FQGNSA. The CDR3 runs to 15 residues. Trimming took off 6 bases at V and 4 bases at J, with 16 bases between the two ends. CDR3 protein: CASREGDRFNQPQHF. The CDR3 nucleotides are TGTGCCAGCAGGGAGGGTGATAGATTTAATCAGCCCCAGCATTTT. Variable domain in full (rest from reference TRBV7-2 and TRBJ1-5): GAGVSQSPSNKVTEKGKDVELRCDPISGHTALYWYRQSLGQGLEFLIYFQGNSAPDKSGLPSDRFSAERTGGSVSTLTIQRTQQEDSAVYLCASREGDRFNQPQHFGDGTRLSIL.

CDR3 sequence (DNA): TGTGCCAGCAGTCACTACCTCAGCACAGATACGCAGTATTTT. Protein: CASSHYLSTDTQYF. The gene calls are TRBV2 and TRBJ2-3; D not resolved. Germline V gives CDR1 SNHLY, CDR2 FYNNEI. This CDR3 is built from 14 residues. V lost 5 bases and J 0 bases, leaving 9 bases between the germline ends.

V is TRBV24-1 and J is TRBJ2-2; TRBD1 matches at 7 bases. The germline V gene encodes CDR1 KGHDR and CDR2 SFDVKD. After removal of 4 bases from V and 5 bases from J, the junction contained 0 bases not matched to a gene. CDR3 size: 13 residues. CDR3 nucleotide sequence: TGTGCCACCAGTGAGACAGGGACCGGGGAGCTGTTTTTT. Translated, it gives CATSETGTGELFF.

V is TRBV11-2 and J is TRBJ1-4; D is possibly TRBD1 (5 bases). Germline V gene data show CDR1 as SGHAT and CDR2 as FQNNGV. Trimming pared 4 bases from V and 7 bases from J, leaving 13 bases between. CDR3 length equals 14 residues. Here the CDR3 DNA reads TGTGCCAGCAGCTCGTCGACCGGGGGTGAAAAACTGTTTTTT. Translation gives CASSSSTGGEKLFF.

V and J are TRBV6-4 and TRBJ1-1; 8 bases map to TRBD1. Germline V gene data show CDR1 as MRHNA and CDR2 as SNTAGT. V gave up 6 bases and J gave up 6 bases; unmatched junction bases: 12. The length of the CDR3 is 15 residues. The CDR3 protein is CASSPEGDRGSEAFF. DNA of the CDR3: TGTGCCAGCAGCCCCGAGGGCGACAGGGGTTCTGAAGCTTTCTTT.

The rearrangement links TRBV6-1 to TRBJ1-6, with D hard to call. V was shortened by 1 base and J by 6 bases, with 10 bases between the two germline ends. Germline CDR1 MNHNS, CDR2 SASEGT. This CDR3 contains 15 residues. The CDR3 loop reads CASSEVGGTNSPLHF. CDR3 coding DNA: TGTGCCAGCAGTGAAGTGGGAGGAACTAATTCACCCCTCCACTTT.

V and J are TRBV29-1 and TRBJ2-2; the match to TRBD1 covers 8 bases. V was pared by 3 bases and J by 4 bases, with 4 bases of the junction left unmatched. The CDR3 spans 14 residues. Germline assignment: CDR1 SQVTM and CDR2 ANQGSEA. The CDR3 loop is CSVDRGLSTGELFF. The DNA of the CDR3 is TGCAGCGTTGACAGGGGGCTATCCACCGGGGAGCTGTTTTTT.

This clone came up once. The rearrangement joins TRBV15 to TRBJ1-4, with 7 bases lining up with TRBD1. CDR1 is LNHNV and CDR2 is YYDKDF in the germline V gene (reference sequence). V lost 0 bases and J lost 6; bases outside the gene matches: 7. The CDR3 runs to 16 residues. CDR3 nucleotide sequence: TGTGCCACCAGCAGAGAAGGGGGCGCCAGCCATGAAAAACTGTTTTTT. Its protein product is CATSREGGASHEKLFF.

V and J are TRBV10-3 and TRBJ2-7; 9 positions agree with TRBD1. Germline CDR1 ENHRY, CDR2 SYGVKD. The CDR3 runs 12 residues. The V and J ends lost 11 bases and 3 bases, in that order; junction bases with no gene match: 5. The CDR3 nucleotides are TGTGCCGCCGGACAGGGGAGCTACGAGCAGTACTTC. This translates into CAAGQGSYEQYF.

The chain is built from TRBV7-8 and TRBJ1-6; tentatively, D is TRBD1 (5 bases). Trimming shortened V by 0 bases and J by 4 bases, and 10 bases separated the two germline ends. There are 16 residues in the CDR3. Germline values: CDR1 SGHVS, CDR2 FQNEAQ. CDR3 DNA: TGTGCCAGCAGCTTAGCGGGGGGGGATTATAATTCACCCCTCCACTTT. Translating it yields CASSLAGGDYNSPLHF.